This T cell receptor beta chain was identified during a study of blood T cell repertoires in COVID-19. Study context: Sample material is recorded as cDNA or gDNA derived from T cells, B-cell-depleted T cells, or PBMCs.

CDR3 length: 15 amino acids. Germline V gene sequence: CDR1 SGHNT, CDR2 YYREEE (reference sequence). V was shortened by 2 bases and J by 4 bases, with 12 bases between the two germline ends. The repertoire was sequenced with immunoSEQ multiplex PCR; TCRdb's copy has only in-frame clones and lacks some. The sample lists over 250,000 clones; approximately 86% were seen once. The source of this sequence is a woman in her 30s with acute or convalescent COVID-19. The sequencing input was peripheral blood. This chain uses TRBV5-4 with TRBJ1-4; D ambiguous. In nucleotides, the CDR3 is TGTGCCAGCAGCTTACCGGGAGCCCTTAATGAAAAACTGTTTTTT. Translation: CASSLPGALNEKLFF. Filled out from reference TRBV5-4 and TRBJ1-4, the complete variable domain reads ETGVTQSPTHLIKTRGQQVTLRCSSQSGHNTVSWYQQALGQGPQFIFQYYREEENGRGNFPPRFSGLQFPNYSSELNVNALELDDSALYLCASSLPGALNEKLFFGSGTQLSVL.